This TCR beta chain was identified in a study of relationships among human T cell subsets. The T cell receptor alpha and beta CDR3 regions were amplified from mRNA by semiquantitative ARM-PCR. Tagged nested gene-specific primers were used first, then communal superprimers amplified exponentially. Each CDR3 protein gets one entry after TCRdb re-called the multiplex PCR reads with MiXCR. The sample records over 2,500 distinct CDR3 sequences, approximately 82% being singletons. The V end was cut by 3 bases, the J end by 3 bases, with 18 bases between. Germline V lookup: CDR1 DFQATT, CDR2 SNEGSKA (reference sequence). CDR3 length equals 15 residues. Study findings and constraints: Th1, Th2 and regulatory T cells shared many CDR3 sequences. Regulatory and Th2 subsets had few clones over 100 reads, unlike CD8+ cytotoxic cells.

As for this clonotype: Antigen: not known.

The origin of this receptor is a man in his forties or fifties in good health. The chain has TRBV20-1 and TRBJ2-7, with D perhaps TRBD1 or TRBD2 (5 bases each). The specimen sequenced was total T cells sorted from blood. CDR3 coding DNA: TGCAGTGCTAGGACTATACGGGGTAGGGGCTACGAGCAGTACTTC. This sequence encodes CSARTIRGRGYEQYF.